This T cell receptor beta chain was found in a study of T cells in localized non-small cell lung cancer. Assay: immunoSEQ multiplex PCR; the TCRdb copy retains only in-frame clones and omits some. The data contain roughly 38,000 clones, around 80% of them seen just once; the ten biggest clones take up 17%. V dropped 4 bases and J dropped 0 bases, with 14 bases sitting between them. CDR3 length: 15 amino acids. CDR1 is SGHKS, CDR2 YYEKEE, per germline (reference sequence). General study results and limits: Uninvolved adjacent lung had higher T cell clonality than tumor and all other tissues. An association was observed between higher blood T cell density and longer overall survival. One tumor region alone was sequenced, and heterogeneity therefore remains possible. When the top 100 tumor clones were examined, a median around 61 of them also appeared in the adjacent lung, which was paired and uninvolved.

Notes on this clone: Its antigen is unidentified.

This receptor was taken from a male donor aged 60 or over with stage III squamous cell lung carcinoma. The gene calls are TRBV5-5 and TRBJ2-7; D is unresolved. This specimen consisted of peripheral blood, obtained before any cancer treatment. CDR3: CASSPESWSSYEQYF. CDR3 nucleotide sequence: TGTGCCAGCAGCCCCGAGAGCTGGAGCTCCTACGAGCAGTACTTC.